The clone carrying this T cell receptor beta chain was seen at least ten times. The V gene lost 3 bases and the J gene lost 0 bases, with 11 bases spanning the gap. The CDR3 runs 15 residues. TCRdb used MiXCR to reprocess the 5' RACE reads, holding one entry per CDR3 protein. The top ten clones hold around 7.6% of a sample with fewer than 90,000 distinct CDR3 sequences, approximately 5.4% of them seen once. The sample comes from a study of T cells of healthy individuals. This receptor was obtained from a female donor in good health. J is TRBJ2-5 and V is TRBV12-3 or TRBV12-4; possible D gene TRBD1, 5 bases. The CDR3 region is CASSFFGQNQETQYF. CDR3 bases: TGTGCCAGCAGTTTTTTCGGACAAAACCAAGAGACCCAGTACTTC.